The clone carrying this T cell receptor (beta chain) was recorded at least ten times. TCRdb called the 5' RACE reads again in MiXCR, with one record for every CDR3 protein. This sample yields 90,000 to 150,000 distinct CDR3 sequences, of which about 6.8% are seen a single time; 2.7% belongs to the top ten. The CDR3 covers 17 residues. The germline V and J ends were trimmed by 1 base and 1 base, with 14 bases remaining between them. Germline CDR1 is SGHRS and CDR2 is YFSETQ. This sample was included in a study of T cells after yellow fever vaccination. This specimen was CD4+ T cells sorted from PBMCs, taken around 45 days after the first yellow fever vaccination. This TCR was sampled from a man between 18 and 29 years old who received the YFV17D yellow fever vaccine. This chain links TRBV5-1 with TRBJ2-2; D call uncertain. Written as DNA, the CDR3 is TGCGCCAGCAGCTTGAGGGTGGCGCTTATGAACACCGGGGAGCTGTTTTTT. It codes for CASSLRVALMNTGELFF. The complete variable domain, with remaining parts taken from reference TRBV5-1 and TRBJ2-2, reads KAGVTQTPRYLIKTRGQQVTLSCSPISGHRSVSWYQQTPGQGLQFLFEYFSETQRNKGNFPGRFSGRQFSNSRSEMNVSTLELGDSALYLCASSLRVALMNTGELFFGEGSRLTVL.